The TCR beta chain under discussion was sequenced for a study of blood T cell repertoires in COVID-19. Sequencing used immunoSEQ multiplex PCR; TCRdb keeps in-frame clones, though not all of them. The sample comprises 200,000 to 250,000 clones, about four fifths of which are singletons, and around 2% rests with the top ten. This CDR3 has 20 amino acids. J gave up 0 bases and V 0 bases, and 10 bases lay outside the gene matches. Per the germline V gene, CDR1 is SGHRS and CDR2 is YFSETQ. Sequenced: PBMCs or T cells enriched from blood (not recorded which). The source of this sequence is a man between 60 and 75 years old who had recovered from COVID-19. The chain links TRBV5-1 to TRBJ2-2, with 11 positions matching TRBD2. This CDR3 reads CASSLAEGLAAFANTGELFF. CDR3 DNA: TGCGCCAGCAGCTTGGCCGAGGGACTAGCGGCCTTCGCGAACACCGGGGAGCTGTTTTTT.